Following are 23 T cell receptor beta chains from one sample sequenced in a study of OX40 agonist ivuxolimab in advanced cancers. The library was prepared using the immunoSEQ multiplex PCR assay. What TCRdb holds here is the immuneACCESS table cut down to in-frame rearrangements. Part of the clones is not present; checked against another copy, under half of the missing clones reflect an unresolved V gene, and the others are unexplained. The sample profile shows about 96,000 clones; under 85% of them were found once. The top ten clones comprise roughly 5.2% of the sample. The starting material was CD4+ or CD8+ T cells sorted from blood, obtained in a trial of the OX40 agonist ivuxolimab. These receptors all stem from an adult with an advanced solid tumor such as melanoma, head and neck, liver or kidney cancer.

This sequence joins TRBV7-3 and TRBJ1-2; a possible D gene is TRBD1 (5 bases). V was shortened by 2 bases and J by 8 bases, with 15 bases between the two germline ends. CDR3 length equals 14 residues. In germline, CDR1 is SGHTA, CDR2 FQGTGA. CDR3 loop: CASSLARGPDGYTF. The CDR3 DNA reads as TGTGCCAGCAGCTTAGCGCGGGGCCCAGACGGCTACACCTTC.

This chain links TRBV5-8 with TRBJ2-5, with D unclear. This CDR3 spans 15 amino acids. V lost 0 bases, J lost 2 bases, and 11 bases lay in between. Germline loops: CDR1 SGHTS, CDR2 YDEGEE. In nucleotides, the CDR3 is TGTGCCAGCAGCTTGGGGCAGGACCAACAAGAGACCCAGTACTTC. Translation gives CASSLGQDQQETQYF.

The chain carries TRBV23-1 and TRBJ2-1, with 8 positions matching TRBD2. Being an ORF, TRBV23-1 has a function that is uncertain. V gave up 1 base and J gave up 5 bases; unmatched junction bases: 4. This CDR3 region has 15 residues. The CDR3, as DNA: TGCGCCAGCAGTCAATTCGCGGGAGGACACAATGAGCAGTTCTTC. This codes for CASSQFAGGHNEQFF.

V gene TRBV2 combines with J gene TRBJ1-6; TRBD1 matches at 9 bases. Per germline, CDR1 SNHLY and CDR2 FYNNEI. The CDR3 covers 15 residues. J lost 5 bases, V lost 6 bases, and 5 bases had no gene match. This CDR3 is CASRGGTGHNSPLHF. The CDR3 bases are TGTGCCAGCAGGGGGGGGACAGGGCATAATTCACCCCTCCACTTT.

This sequence joins TRBV10-1 and TRBJ2-1; the match to TRBD2 covers 10 bases. CDR1 and CDR2 from the germline V gene are WNHNN and SYGVQD (reference sequence). V lost 7 bases and J lost 6; bases outside the gene matches: 6. This CDR3 has 14 amino acids. In DNA, the CDR3 is TGCGCCAGCATGGCTAGCGGGGGAGGCAATGAGCAGTTCTTC. Its protein is CASMASGGGNEQFF.

The chain links TRBV4-1 to TRBJ2-1, with D tentatively TRBD2 (5 bases). CDR1 and CDR2 (germline): MGHRA, YSYEKL. Between the trimmed V and J ends, which lost 0 bases and 4 bases, there was a span of 10 bases. The CDR3 length is 15 residues. For the CDR3, the DNA is TGCGCCAGCAGCCAAGATCTAGCACCATACAATGAGCAGTTCTTC. Translating gives CASSQDLAPYNEQFF.

The V and J genes are TRBV4-1 and TRBJ2-7, with a tentative D call TRBD2 (7 bases). The ends were cut back, 5 bases at V and 4 bases at J, with 18 bases in the middle. CDR1 and CDR2 (germline): MGHRA, YSYEKL. The length of the CDR3 is 15 residues. The CDR3 sequence is CASSGLGGGQYEQYF. CDR3 nucleotides: TGCGCCAGCAGCGGGCTGGGGGGGGGCCAGTACGAGCAGTACTTC.

V gene TRBV2 combines with J gene TRBJ1-2; D not resolved. This CDR3 has 14 residues. The V gene lost 0 bases and the J gene lost 4 bases, with 9 bases spanning the gap. CDR1 is SNHLY, CDR2 FYNNEI, per germline. The CDR3 sequence: CASSEALGGYGYTF. CDR3 DNA: TGTGCCAGCAGTGAAGCGCTCGGCGGCTATGGCTACACCTTC. Filled out from reference TRBV2 and TRBJ1-2, the complete variable domain reads EPEVTQTPSHQVTQMGQEVILRCVPISNHLYFYWYRQILGQKVEFLVSFYNNEISEKSEIFDDQFSVERPDGSNFTLKIRSTKLEDSAMYFCASSEALGGYGYTFGSGTRLTVV.

The chain links TRBV5-8 to TRBJ2-6, with D maybe TRBD1 (5 bases). The CDR3 runs to 19 residues. The V and J ends lost 0 bases and 0 bases respectively, with 16 bases between them. Germline V gives CDR1 SGHTS, CDR2 YDEGEE. The CDR3: CASSLGVRADASGANVLTF. CDR3 nucleotides: TGTGCCAGCAGCTTGGGGGTCAGGGCCGATGCCTCTGGGGCCAACGTCCTGACTTTC.

The V and J genes are TRBV4-2 and TRBJ2-1; the match to TRBD2 covers 9 bases. The junction had 5 bases not matched to a gene; V was cut back by 0 bases and J by 2 bases. The CDR3 extends over 17 amino acids. Germline V gene data show CDR1 as LGHNA and CDR2 as YNFKEQ. The CDR3 reads CASSQEGREGPYNEQFF. The CDR3, as DNA: TGTGCCAGCAGCCAAGAGGGGCGGGAGGGCCCCTACAATGAGCAGTTCTTC.

The chain employs TRBV5-1 and TRBJ1-1, with D maybe TRBD1 (5 bases). The V gene lost 2 bases and the J gene lost 4 bases, with 12 bases spanning the gap. The CDR3 loop spans 14 amino acids. The germline CDR1 and CDR2 sequences are SGHRS and YFSETQ. This chain's CDR3 is CASSLHQRGTEAFF. The CDR3 coding sequence is TGCGCCAGCAGCTTACATCAAAGGGGCACTGAAGCTTTCTTT.

The V and J genes are TRBV19 and TRBJ1-5; D may be TRBD1 (5 bases). Trimming left V 3 bases short and J 1 base short, with 10 bases between. CDR1 LNHDA and CDR2 SQIVND come from the germline V gene (reference sequence). This CDR3 is built from 15 residues. The DNA for the CDR3 is TGTGCCAGTAGTATTGCGGGGGGAAGCAATCAGCCCCAGCATTTT. Amino acids: CASSIAGGSNQPQHF.

The chain has TRBV28 and TRBJ2-7, with D perhaps TRBD2 (6 bases). V lost 3 bases and J lost 3, with 18 bases in between. The CDR3 has 16 amino acids. Germline assignment: CDR1 MDHEN and CDR2 SYDVKM. The CDR3 protein is CASSFGTRGIFYEQYF. The DNA of the CDR3 is TGTGCCAGCAGTTTTGGGACCCGGGGGATATTCTACGAGCAGTACTTC.

V is TRBV5-1 and J is TRBJ2-7; D remains unclear. Trimming pared 4 bases from V and 6 bases from J, leaving 14 bases between. The CDR3 covers 13 residues. Looked up from germline, CDR1 is SGHRS and CDR2 is YFSETQ. The CDR3 coding sequence is TGCGCCAGCAGCCAGGATCCGCCCGGCGAGCAGTACTTC. Its protein is CASSQDPPGEQYF.

This rearrangement joins TRBV7-9 to TRBJ2-1; TRBD2 matches 13 bases. V trimming: 5 bases; J trimming: 8 bases; junction bases outside the gene matches: 18. The CDR3 has 19 amino acids. Germline-derived CDR1 and CDR2 are SEHNR and FQNEAQ (reference sequence). The CDR3 loop is CASSEGLAGAPMRQDEQFF. CDR3 DNA: TGTGCCAGCAGCGAAGGACTAGCGGGGGCCCCAATGAGGCAGGATGAGCAGTTCTTC.

A single count supports this clone. The V and J genes are TRBV21-1 and TRBJ2-7; TRBD2, the D gene given by the table, was not confirmed from the DNA. TRBV21-1 is termed a pseudogene. The CDR3 length is 17 residues. The CDR3, as DNA: TGTGCCAGCAGCGCCGGGAACCAGCGCCCCGAGTCCTACGAGCAGTACTTC. Translation: CASSAGNQRPESYEQYF.

This clone was found once. The chain links TRBV5-6 to TRBJ2-1; D is ambiguous. The CDR3 contains 15 residues. CDR1 SGHDT and CDR2 YYEEEE come from the germline V gene. V was clipped by 1 base and J by 4 bases, with 12 bases between them. For the CDR3, the DNA is TGTGCCAGCAGCTTGAAGGCAGGAGCTTACAATGAGCAGTTCTTC. It specifies CASSLKAGAYNEQFF.

The chain recombines TRBV4-3 with TRBJ2-5, with 7 bases lining up with TRBD1. The J call may be wrong; the DNA end is better matched by TRBJ2-7. Germline loops: CDR1 LGHNA, CDR2 YSLEER. The length of the CDR3 is 17 residues. Here the CDR3 reads CASSQDLGQQAFYEQYF. The CDR3 region has the DNA TGCGCCAGCAGCCAAGATCTGGGACAGCAAGCCTTCTACGAGCAGTACTTC.

The chain employs TRBV7-2 and TRBJ2-2; 13 nucleotides agree with TRBD2. The CDR3 has 16 amino acids. Germline assignment: CDR1 SGHTA and CDR2 FQGNSA. Trimming removed 5 bases from V and 7 bases from J; junction bases left unmatched: 7. CDR3 sequence reads: CASSRTSGSISGELFF. For the CDR3, the DNA is TGTGCCAGCAGCCGGACTAGCGGGAGTATAAGCGGGGAGCTGTTTTTT.

V is TRBV19 and J is TRBJ2-1; TRBD2 matches at 9 bases. Germline CDR1 is LNHDA and CDR2 is SQIVND (reference sequence). Trimming took 5 bases from V and 1 from J; bases not matched to a gene: 3. CDR3 length equals 15 residues. CDR3 in amino acids: CASSLAGESYNEQFF. CDR3 bases: TGTGCCAGTAGTTTAGCGGGGGAGTCCTACAATGAGCAGTTCTTC.

The chain uses TRBV7-3 and TRBJ2-7, with unresolved D. The CDR3 length is 15 residues. Germline V gene data show CDR1 as SGHTA and CDR2 as FQGTGA. The V gene lost 2 bases and the J gene lost 7 bases, with 18 bases spanning the gap. The CDR3 region is CASSLRPETLREQYF. Written as DNA, the CDR3 is TGTGCCAGCAGCTTACGCCCGGAGACCTTACGGGAGCAGTACTTC.

The chain recombines TRBV7-8 with TRBJ2-3; D is unresolved. V was pared by 5 bases and J by 7 bases, with 13 bases between. This CDR3 comprises 13 residues. Germline assignment: CDR1 SGHVS and CDR2 FQNEAQ. The CDR3 spells CASSAPVRNTQYF. In DNA, the CDR3 is TGTGCCAGCAGCGCCCCGGTGAGGAATACGCAGTATTTT.

This clone was counted once. CDR3 residues: CASSLAPTVGEQYF. CDR3 coding DNA: TGTGCCAGCAGCTTAGCCCCGACAGTTGGCGAGCAGTACTTC. The chain carries TRBV7-2 and TRBJ2-7, with a weak D call TRBD1 (5 bases). This CDR3 is built from 14 residues. V shed 0 bases and J shed 6 bases, with 12 bases lying between them. Germline loops: CDR1 SGHTA, CDR2 FQGNSA.